Here is one T cell receptor (beta chain) with its context. Its antigen is currently unknown. CDR3 length: 14 residues. V was shortened by 8 bases and J by 4 bases, with 12 bases between the two germline ends. Germline CDR1 reads MNHNS; CDR2 reads SASEGT. This sample was included in a study of cytomegalovirus exposure and HLA in healthy donors. Use of 60 Vbeta and 13 Jbeta primers characterized the PCR. Sequenced by immunoSEQ multiplex PCR; TCRdb stores in-frame clones only, minus some. The repertoire holds about 160,000 clones, with around 84% as singletons. The study, taken as a whole, reports: About 87% or about 30% of the time was how often most TCR beta V segments were productive, according to an earlier analysis. TCR beta V- and J-gene trimming was later associated with a missense DCLRE1C variant. Accurate HLA-A and HLA-B prediction from TCR beta sequences was reported for most subjects. Cytomegalovirus association was listed for 150 or so TCR beta chains.

The gene calls are TRBV6-1 and TRBJ2-6, with D perhaps TRBD2 (6 bases). The origin of this receptor is a male donor in good health and CMV-seropositive. Sequenced material: PBMCs. CDR3 bases: TGTGCCAGCTCCCCGGGAGCGGGGGCCAACGTCCTGACTTTC. Translating gives CASSPGAGANVLTF.